The T cell receptor beta chain described here comes from a study of T-cell reconstitution after alpha-beta-depleted transplantation in children (dated by TCRdb to between 2015 and 2016). With respect to the entire study: T-cell immune reconstitution after TCRalphabeta/CD19-depleted allogeneic hematopoietic cell transplantation in children was quantitatively tracked in the study by means of TCR repertoire profiling.

The library was produced with PCR. The instrument given in TCRdb is Illumina HiSeq 2500. TCR libraries were prepared with molecular barcoding, using unique molecular identifiers to normalize TCRbeta repertoire quantification. TCRdb reprocessing: public reads trimmed at Q25 with fastp, clones called with MiXCR, in-frame beta chains kept. Each CDR3 protein appears once, grouped with its most common genes and DNA. This sample comprises hundreds of thousands of distinct CDR3 sequences, over 10% of them detected only once. Approximately 2% of the sample belongs to the ten largest clones. Taken with the paper, the label for treatment or condition translates to: allogeneic hematopoietic cell transplantation with graft depleted of TCRalphabeta T cells and CD19 B cells. TCRalphabeta/CD19-depleted allogeneic hematopoietic cell grafts were given to the transplant recipients, all of whom were children. Looking up the germline V gene yields CDR1 SQVTM and CDR2 ANQGSEA. After removal of 7 bases from V and 0 bases from J, the junction retains 3 bases not matched to a gene. CDR3 length: 12 amino acids, cysteine to phenylalanine. Solely the CDR3 DNA is kept, with 36 bases framed from the first base.

Study-wide findings and limitations: About two months after transplant, the apparently early recovery of alphabetaT-cell counts reportedly depended on just several hundred clones that had expanded rapidly and came from non-depleted graft cells. Over subsequent months, a decline in hyperexpanded clone frequencies was noted, and after one year, T-cell counts and TCRbeta diversity were mostly ascribed to newly produced T cells. The high TCRbeta diversity at day 60 in some patients was ascribed to recipient T cells and intrathymic progenitors that had survived conditioning.

This clonotype has a handful of counts. The specificity of this receptor is unknown. Base quality data are lacking; no much larger clone is found one base away. The chain joins TRBV29-1 to TRBJ2-7; the central 7 bases match TRBD1. This clonotype was sampled from a male patient between 10 and 17 years old who had a stem cell transplant for acute myeloid leukemia, so the T cells may come from the graft donor. This specimen was PBMCs, mostly from graft donor cells, taken 360 days after TCRalphabeta/CD19-depleted stem cell transplant. In nucleotides, the sequence is TGCAGCGCGACAGGGAGCTCCTACGAGCAGTACTTC. This encodes CSATGSSYEQYF.